The 16 T cell receptor beta chains given below trace back to one sample, sequenced in a study of cytomegalovirus exposure and HLA in healthy donors. The primer mix had 60 Vbeta and 13 Jbeta primers. Here immunoSEQ multiplex PCR was the method, and the copy in TCRdb shows in-frame clones only, minus some. This sample has about 90,000 clones, with approximately 71% found just once. Sequencing used PBMCs. The receptor source for this set is a woman between 18 and 29 years old in good health and CMV-seropositive.

The chain is built from TRBV7-2 and TRBJ2-3; maybe TRBD2 (6 bases). Per germline, CDR1 SGHTA and CDR2 FQGNSA. CDR3 length: 17 residues. V was trimmed by 2 bases and J by 0 bases, leaving 15 bases between them. The CDR3 loop is CASSLNSGASSTDTQYF. For the CDR3, the DNA is TGTGCCAGCAGCTTAAATAGCGGCGCCTCTAGCACAGATACGCAGTATTTT.

V is TRBV11-1 and J is TRBJ2-1; 7 bases map to TRBD1. The CDR3 spans 12 residues. Germline loops: CDR1 SGHAT, CDR2 FQDESV (reference sequence). J lost 7 bases, V lost 8 bases, and 5 bases had no gene match. CDR3 residues: CASEGANNEQFF. In DNA, the CDR3 is TGTGCCAGCGAGGGGGCTAATAATGAGCAGTTCTTC. Full variable domain (remainder filled in from reference TRBV11-1 and TRBJ2-1): EAEVAQSPRYKITEKSQAVAFWCDPISGHATLYWYRQILGQGPELLVQFQDESVVDDSQLPKDRFSAERLKGVDSTLKIQPAELGDSAMYLCASEGANNEQFFGPGTRLTVL.

The V call is TRBV6-5, the J call TRBJ1-3, with D possibly matching TRBD1 (6 bases). Per the germline V gene, CDR1 is MNHEY and CDR2 is SVGAGI. With 2 bases removed from V and 4 bases from J, the gap between germline ends came to 12 bases. This CDR3 comprises 15 residues. CDR3 sequence reads: CASSYQGQYGNTIYF. The CDR3 nucleotides read TGTGCCAGCAGTTACCAAGGACAGTACGGAAACACCATATATTTT.

CDR3 sequence: CASSPTPIAGRTYNEQFF. The DNA of the CDR3 is TGTGCCAGCAGCCCCACCCCCATAGCGGGGCGAACCTACAATGAGCAGTTCTTC. The gene calls are TRBV7-9 and TRBJ2-1; TRBD2 aligns across 8 bases. Per germline, CDR1 SEHNR and CDR2 FQNEAQ (reference sequence). The CDR3 spans 18 residues. V lost 5 bases to trimming and J lost 2 bases; unmatched junction nucleotides: 14.

The table lists this clone with a count of one. An end of the junction differs from the germline gene, which may be a read error. The chain couples TRBV7-9 to TRBJ2-4, with TRBD2 matching 8 bases. Germline CDR1 is SEHNR and CDR2 is FQNEAQ (reference sequence). The CDR3 contains 12 residues. CDR3 in DNA: TGTTCCAGTACTAGCGGCAAAAACATTCAGTACTTC. Translated: CSSTSGKNIQYF.

The V and J genes are TRBV5-4 and TRBJ2-3; 9 bases fit TRBD2. Germline CDR1 reads SGHNT; CDR2 reads YYREEE (reference sequence). This CDR3 contains 16 residues. J gave up 0 bases and V 1 base, and 3 bases lay outside the gene matches. The CDR3 sequence: CASSLSGGRSTDTQYF. The CDR3 DNA sequence: TGTGCCAGCAGCTTGAGCGGGGGGCGAAGCACAGATACGCAGTATTTT.

This chain joins TRBV6-1 and TRBJ2-7, with D unclear. This CDR3 has 14 residues. CDR1 is MNHNS and CDR2 is SASEGT in the germline V gene. V gave up 2 bases and J gave up 1 base, with 9 bases separating them. This CDR3 reads CASSELPGSYEQYF. The CDR3 nucleotides read TGTGCCAGCAGTGAATTGCCGGGTTCCTACGAGCAGTACTTC.

The J gene is TRBJ2-7, the V gene TRBV29-1; TRBD2 agrees at 10 bases. V lost 6 bases and J lost 5; bases outside the gene matches: 10. CDR3 length: 14 residues. Germline loops: CDR1 SQVTM, CDR2 ANQGSEA. This chain's CDR3 is CSVAPRLAGDEQYF. CDR3 sequence (DNA): TGCAGCGTCGCCCCCCGGCTAGCGGGAGACGAGCAGTACTTC.

The V gene is TRBV21-1, the J gene TRBJ1-1; the table's TRBD1 call for D was not verified on the DNA. TRBV21-1 is an annotated pseudogene. This CDR3 comprises 16 residues. This CDR3 is CASSNGTGQGETEAFF. The CDR3 nucleotides read TGTGCCAGCAGCAACGGGACGGGACAGGGGGAAACTGAAGCTTTCTTT.

V usage is TRBV5-6 and J usage is TRBJ2-2, with D possibly matching TRBD2 (5 bases). The CDR3 consists of 16 residues. CDR1 is SGHDT and CDR2 is YYEEEE in the germline V gene. Trimming took 0 bases from V and 3 from J, leaving 12 bases between them. In DNA form, the CDR3 reads TGTGCCAGCAGCTTGGGGAGGCGTCGGGACACCGGGGAGCTGTTTTTT. This encodes CASSLGRRRDTGELFF.

This clone was counted only a few times. The V gene is TRBV7-9, the J gene TRBJ1-1; a possible D gene is TRBD1 (6 bases). Deletions cut 7 bases from V and 6 bases from J, with 9 bases between. This CDR3 has 11 residues. Germline V CDR1 and CDR2: SEHNR, FQNEAQ (reference sequence). The chain's CDR3 is CASTQGPEAFF. CDR3 nucleotide sequence: TGTGCCAGCACCCAGGGGCCTGAAGCTTTCTTT.

Here the CDR3 reads CASSFLTEAFF. CDR3 DNA sequence: TGTGCCAGCAGTTTTTTAACTGAAGCTTTCTTT. The chain recombines TRBV28 with TRBJ1-1; D gene unclear. The CDR3 is made up of 11 amino acids. Per the germline V gene, CDR1 is MDHEN and CDR2 is SYDVKM. V shed 3 bases and J shed 5 bases, with 4 bases lying between them.

This chain uses TRBV11-2 with TRBJ2-3, with a tentative D call TRBD2 (6 bases). CDR1 and CDR2 from the germline V gene are SGHAT and FQNNGV. The CDR3 spans 19 residues. V was trimmed by 4 bases and J by 3 bases, leaving 26 bases between them. For the CDR3, the DNA is TGTGCCAGCAGCTCCCCCGGGGGAAGGAGTCTAGCGTTTACAGATACGCAGTATTTT. As protein: CASSSPGGRSLAFTDTQYF.

J is TRBJ2-1 and V is TRBV10-3, with 9 bases aligning to TRBD1. Germline V gene data show CDR1 as ENHRY and CDR2 as SYGVKD. The V gene end was trimmed by 6 bases and the J gene end by 3 bases; junction bases not matched to a gene: 3. The CDR3 runs 14 residues. This CDR3 reads CAISPDRGYNEQFF. DNA of the CDR3: TGTGCCATCAGCCCGGACAGGGGCTACAATGAGCAGTTCTTC.

This clone was detected only a few times. V is TRBV9 and J is TRBJ2-1, with TRBD1 matching over 7 bases. The germline V gene has CDR1 SGDLS and CDR2 YYNGEE. The length of the CDR3 is 18 residues. Unmatched junction bases numbered 9, after V lost 0 bases and J lost 0 bases. The CDR3, as DNA: TGTGCCAGCAGCGTAGGGTTAGGGGGCTCAAGCTCCTACAATGAGCAGTTCTTC. This encodes CASSVGLGGSSSYNEQFF. The full variable domain, in which reference TRBV9 and TRBJ2-1 provide the parts outside the CDR3, is DSGVTQTPKHLITATGQRVTLRCSPRSGDLSVYWYQQSLDQGLQFLIQYYNGEERAKGNILERFSAQQFPDLHSELNLSSLELGDSALYFCASSVGLGGSSSYNEQFFGPGTRLTVL.

The chain recombines TRBV7-8 with TRBJ1-1; the D is unclear. The length of the CDR3 is 11 residues. Deletions cut 5 bases from V and 9 bases from J, with 10 bases between. Germline CDR1 reads SGHVS; CDR2 reads FQNEAQ. CDR3 sequence (DNA): TGTGCCAGCAGCCCTCCTTCTAAAGCTTTCTTT. Protein product: CASSPPSKAFF.